The rows below give T cell receptor beta chains drawn from one sample of a study of Ad26.COV2.S vaccination and SARS-CoV-2 variants. TCRdb's copy holds only in-frame clones and misses some; the assay was immunoSEQ multiplex PCR. The sample lists some 340,000 clones, around 84% occurring once. Sequencing was performed on peripheral blood, taken in a trial of Ad26.COV2.S vaccine versus placebo. The receptors were gathered from a person aged 18 to 65 who received the Ad26.COV2.S COVID-19 vaccine or a placebo. Each CDR3 is given with its conserved first and last residue. D genes are given only for firm matches. The listing skips clone size in some rows; elsewhere it reads once, few, many or a size class.

length	V	D	size	J	DNA	CDR3
16	TRBV6-4	-	-	TRBJ1-1	TGTGCCAGCAGCCCCCACTTGGGGTCCCCCCACACTGAAGCTTTCTTT	CASSPHLGSPHTEAFF
14	TRBV5-4	TRBD1	-	TRBJ1-2	TGTGCCAGCAGCTTGTTAGGGGGCCTTGATGGCTACACCTTC	CASSLLGGLDGYTF
16	TRBV18	TRBD1	-	TRBJ2-7	TGTGCCAGCTCTTTATTAGTCGGACAGGGCTCCTACGAGCAGTACTTC	CASSLLVGQGSYEQYF
15	TRBV4-2	TRBD2	-	TRBJ2-3	TGTGCCAGCAGCCCTACATCGAGGACTAGAGATACGCAGTATTTT	CASSPTSRTRDTQYF
15	TRBV18	TRBD1	-	TRBJ2-3	TGTGCCAGCTCACGGGCGACAGGGGGAGCAGATACGCAGTATTTT	CASSRATGGADTQYF
17	TRBV18	-	-	TRBJ1-6	TGTGCCAGCTCACCACAGTCGCAGGGGACGGGACGTTCACCCCTCCACTTT	CASSPQSQGTGRSPLHF
12	TRBV5-6	-	-	TRBJ2-3	TGTGCCAGCAGTATCCGGTCAGATACGCAGTATTTT	CASSIRSDTQYF
16	TRBV11-3	-	-	TRBJ2-5	TGTGCCAGCAGCGCAAGCGGTTTCACTGGCCAAGAGACCCAGTACTTC	CASSASGFTGQETQYF
12	TRBV7-8	-	-	TRBJ1-3	TGTGCCAGCAGCAAGACTGGAAACACCATATATTTT	CASSKTGNTIYF
12	TRBV16	-	-	TRBJ1-2	TGTGCCAGCAGCCCTGGACTGGTCGGCTACACCTTC	CASSPGLVGYTF
14	TRBV5-4	TRBD1	-	TRBJ1-4	TGTGCCAGCAGTCCCGGGACAGGGGATTTAAAACTGTTTTTT	CASSPGTGDLKLFF
14	TRBV5-1	-	-	TRBJ2-7	TGCGCCAGCAGCCCCGGACCGGACGCCTACGAGCAGTACTTC	CASSPGPDAYEQYF
16	TRBV11-2	-	-	TRBJ2-2	TGTGCCAGCAGCTCCCGAGGGTGGGGAGCCACCGGGGAGCTGTTTTTT	CASSSRGWGATGELFF
13	TRBV5-1	-	-	TRBJ2-7	TGCGCCAGCAGCTTGCAGGGCTCCTACGAGCAGTACTTC	CASSLQGSYEQYF
15	TRBV7-9	TRBD2	-	TRBJ2-3	TGTGCCAGCAGCTTGATCCGGGGGGGCACAGATACGCAGTATTTT	CASSLIRGGTDTQYF
14	TRBV18	-	once	TRBJ1-1	TGTGCCAGCTCACCGGGTGGCAGGGGTGCTGAAGCTTTCTTT	CASSPGGRGAEAFF
14	TRBV7-8	-	-	TRBJ2-7	TGTGCCAGCAGCCCCTCGACAGTAACCTACGAGCAGTACTTC	CASSPSTVTYEQYF
11	TRBV7-2	TRBD1	-	TRBJ1-1	TGTGCCAGCAGTAGGACAGGGGAAGCTTTCTTT	CASSRTGEAFF
15	TRBV19	-	-	TRBJ1-6	TGTGCCAGTAGTAGTAGGACGGCCTATAATTCACCCCTCCACTTT	CASSSRTAYNSPLHF
12	TRBV29-1	-	-	TRBJ2-5	TGCAGCGTTGGACAGCCACAAGAGACCCAGTACTTC	CSVGQPQETQYF
16	TRBV7-8	-	-	TRBJ1-6	TGTGCCAGCAGATTAACGGGGGGGCAGGTAAATTCACCCCTCCACTTT	CASRLTGGQVNSPLHF
15	TRBV2	-	-	TRBJ1-5	TGTGCCAGCAGTGAAACAGGGCTAAGGAACCAGCCCCAGCATTTT	CASSETGLRNQPQHF
12	TRBV7-2	TRBD1	-	TRBJ1-1	TGTGCCAGCAGCTTACGGGGACAGGAAGCTTTCTTT	CASSLRGQEAFF
15	TRBV15	-	-	TRBJ2-3	TGTGCCACCAGCAGAGGACCTGGAGACACAGATACGCAGTATTTT	CATSRGPGDTDTQYF
14	TRBV25-1	-	-	TRBJ1-2	TGTGCCAGCAGTGTAGGCGGAAGTTTATATGGCTACACCTTC	CASSVGGSLYGYTF
17	TRBV5-5	-	-	TRBJ2-1	TGTGCCAGCAGCCTTGGGACCCCCGAGCGCCCCTACAATGAGCAGTTCTTC	CASSLGTPERPYNEQFF
15	TRBV27	-	few	TRBJ2-7	TGTGCCAGCAGTTCCTTCCCCTTTAGCTCCTACGAGCAGTACTTC	CASSSFPFSSYEQYF
14	TRBV5-1	-	-	TRBJ2-3	TGCGCCAGCAGCCTGTGGAGGGGCACAGATACGCAGTATTTT	CASSLWRGTDTQYF
16	TRBV10-2	TRBD1	once	TRBJ1-6	TGCGCCAGCAGTGAGTCGGGGACAGGGGACAATTCACCCCTCCACTTT	CASSESGTGDNSPLHF
14	TRBV15	-	-	TRBJ1-1	TGTGCCACCAGCTGGACAGACTTGAACACTGAAGCTTTCTTT	CATSWTDLNTEAFF
16	TRBV10-3	TRBD1	-	TRBJ2-3	TGTGCCATCAGTACGCCTCGGGACAGGGGAACAGATACGCAGTATTTT	CAISTPRDRGTDTQYF
12	TRBV7-2	-	-	TRBJ1-2	TGTGCCAGCAGCTTCCGACTCTATGGCTACACCTTC	CASSFRLYGYTF
13	TRBV11-2	-	-	TRBJ2-4	TGTGCCAGCAGCCCGGACTGGAAAAACATTCAGTACTTC	CASSPDWKNIQYF
14	TRBV6-5	-	-	TRBJ1-3	TGTGCCAGCAGCCTGGGACCCCTTGGAAACACCATATATTTT	CASSLGPLGNTIYF
14	TRBV5-6	TRBD1	-	TRBJ2-5	TGTGCCAGCAGCTTGACCAGGGGGCGGGAGACCCAGTACTTC	CASSLTRGRETQYF